These T cell receptor beta chains were read from a single sample in a study of blood T cell repertoires in COVID-19. Clones were read by immunoSEQ multiplex PCR, and TCRdb kept only the in-frame ones, dropping some. The sample includes some 180,000 clones, 80% to 90% of them seen just once. The sample taken for sequencing was peripheral blood. These TCRs come from a woman between 40 and 50 years old with COVID-19, enrolled during active disease. The CDR3 runs from the conserved cysteine through the conserved F or W. The D gene is left open where the match is weak. Size is omitted from some rows. Given values are once, few, many or a class for expanded clones.

clone_size: -; d_call: -; j_call: TRBJ1-1; v_call: TRBV11-2; cdr3_aa: CASSLLANTEAFF; cdr3_nt: TGTGCCAGCAGCTTATTGGCCAACACTGAAGCTTTCTTT
clone_size: -; d_call: -; j_call: TRBJ2-1; v_call: TRBV24-1; cdr3_aa: CATRADSRYNEQFF; cdr3_nt: TGTGCCACCAGGGCGGACTCACGCTACAATGAGCAGTTCTTC
clone_size: -; d_call: TRBD2; j_call: TRBJ2-5; v_call: TRBV7-9; cdr3_aa: CASSFTSGGQETQYF; cdr3_nt: TGTGCCAGCAGCTTTACTAGCGGGGGCCAAGAGACCCAGTACTTC
clone_size: -; d_call: -; j_call: TRBJ1-1; v_call: TRBV2; cdr3_aa: CASSGNRVAAFF; cdr3_nt: TGTGCCAGCAGTGGAAACAGGGTTGCCGCTTTCTTT
clone_size: -; d_call: -; j_call: TRBJ2-1; v_call: TRBV7-2; cdr3_aa: CASSLGAEQFF; cdr3_nt: TGTGCCAGCAGCCTTGGGGCGGAGCAGTTCTTC
clone_size: -; d_call: TRBD2; j_call: TRBJ2-1; v_call: TRBV4-2; cdr3_aa: CASSRRTSGGNGNEQFF; cdr3_nt: TGTGCCAGCAGCCGACGGACTAGCGGGGGTAATGGGAATGAGCAGTTCTTC
clone_size: -; d_call: -; j_call: TRBJ2-7; v_call: TRBV5-4; cdr3_aa: CASSYLSDEQYF; cdr3_nt: TGTGCCAGCAGTTACTTGTCCGACGAGCAGTACTTC
clone_size: -; d_call: TRBD2; j_call: TRBJ2-5; v_call: TRBV6-5; cdr3_aa: CASSYVRRGNQETQYF; cdr3_nt: TGTGCCAGCAGTTACGTAAGGCGGGGGAACCAAGAGACCCAGTACTTC
clone_size: -; d_call: -; j_call: TRBJ2-6; v_call: TRBV3-1/TRBV3-2; cdr3_aa: CASSDSGSGANVLTF; cdr3_nt: TGTGCCAGCAGCGACTCAGGGTCTGGGGCCAACGTCCTGACTTTC
clone_size: -; d_call: -; j_call: TRBJ2-3; v_call: TRBV19; cdr3_aa: CASSSSRDGGAGTQYF; cdr3_nt: TGTGCCAGTAGTTCCTCCCGGGACGGAGGGGCAGGTACGCAGTATTTT
clone_size: once; d_call: -; j_call: TRBJ2-2; v_call: TRBV24-1; cdr3_aa: CATSDSRTSGGELFF; cdr3_nt: TGTGCCACCAGTGATTCCCGGACTTCAGGAGGGGAGCTGTTTTTT
clone_size: -; d_call: -; j_call: TRBJ1-2; v_call: TRBV2; cdr3_aa: CASSEGGRKGYTF; cdr3_nt: TGTGCCAGCAGTGAGGGGGGGAGGAAGGGCTACACCTTC